These T cell receptor beta chains were read from a single sample in a study of T cells after yellow fever vaccination. A single record per CDR3 protein comes from TCRdb applying MiXCR to the 5' RACE reads. Of 100,000 to 150,000 distinct CDR3 sequences detected, about 8.8% appear once; the ten largest clones hold about two fifths. The sequenced sample was CD8+ T cells sorted from PBMCs, obtained on the day of the yellow fever booster vaccination. The receptors derive from a man aged 18 to 30 who received the YFV17D yellow fever vaccine. Both conserved end residues are part of each CDR3. A D gene is named only where the DNA matches it firmly. Where a row states a size, it is once, few, many or the class of an expanded clone; other rows omit it.

J gene,clone size,V gene,D gene,CDR3 DNA,CDR3 protein
TRBJ2-7,many,TRBV7-9,TRBD1,TGTGCCAGCAGCCCCGGGACAGGGATTGGGCTCTACGAGCAGTACTTC,CASSPGTGIGLYEQYF
TRBJ1-1,few,TRBV29-1,TRBD1,TGCAGCGTTGAAGCCGGGACAGGGGAAGCTTTCTTT,CSVEAGTGEAFF
TRBJ1-5,NA,TRBV4-2,TRBD1,TGTGCCAGCAGCCAAGGGGGGACAGGGTATAGCAATCAGCCCCAGCATTTT,CASSQGGTGYSNQPQHF
TRBJ2-3,few,TRBV12-5,NA,TGTGCTAGTGGTTTGGTACAGGGACGCGCAGATACGCAGTATTTT,CASGLVQGRADTQYF
TRBJ2-7,NA,TRBV7-9,NA,TGTGCCAGCAGCCCTACTTGGACTTTCGAGCAGTACTTC,CASSPTWTFEQYF
TRBJ2-2,many,TRBV12-3/TRBV12-4,TRBD2,TGTGCCAGCAGTTTGGTCGGGGGGGCTACCGGGGAGCTGTTTTTT,CASSLVGGATGELFF
TRBJ2-7,many,TRBV6-2/TRBV6-3,NA,TGTGCCAGCAGTTACTCCGGAGTCTACGAGCAGTACTTC,CASSYSGVYEQYF
TRBJ2-3,NA,TRBV5-6,NA,TGTGCCAGCAGCTCTTCCCACACAGATACGCAGTATTTT,CASSSSHTDTQYF
TRBJ1-4,NA,TRBV30,NA,TGTGCCTGGAGCACGGGGACGGCTAGCGGTGAAAAACTGTTTTTT,CAWSTGTASGEKLFF
TRBJ2-1,NA,TRBV7-2,NA,TGTGCCAGCAACCCGGGCCCTGGCGATGAGCAGTTCTTC,CASNPGPGDEQFF
TRBJ1-4,few,TRBV5-5,NA,TGTGCCAGCAGCTTCTGGGTCATCGGGGGTAATGAAAAACTGTTTTTT,CASSFWVIGGNEKLFF
TRBJ2-1,few,TRBV7-9,TRBD2,TGTGCCAGCAGCCCATTTCCAAGCGGGGGGGCCGATGAGCAGTTCTTC,CASSPFPSGGADEQFF
TRBJ2-7,few,TRBV3-1,NA,TGTGCCAGCAGCCCCCGCGGGACAGACTCCTACGAGCAGTACTTC,CASSPRGTDSYEQYF
TRBJ1-2,few,TRBV6-5,NA,TGTGCCAGCAGTTATGCGCAAGCCAACTATGGCTACACCTTC,CASSYAQANYGYTF
TRBJ1-1,NA,TRBV5-1,NA,TGCGCCAGCAGCTCACCCTGGGGAAGTGGGGACACTGAAGCTTTCTTT,CASSSPWGSGDTEAFF
TRBJ2-7,few,TRBV9,NA,TGTGCCAGCAGCTCGTCGATCCGGGAAGGGGGCTCCTACGAGCAGTACTTC,CASSSSIREGGSYEQYF
TRBJ2-1,NA,TRBV16,NA,TGTGCCAGCAGCCACATTAGGGGGGCGCCCTACAATGAGCAGTTCTTC,CASSHIRGAPYNEQFF
TRBJ2-7,few,TRBV20-1,NA,TGCAGTGTAGGGACAACTCCCTACGAGCAGTACTTC,CSVGTTPYEQYF
TRBJ2-1,medium-sized,TRBV5-5,TRBD2,TGTGCCAGCAGCTTTCTTAGCGGGGGGATCAATGAGCAGTTCTTC,CASSFLSGGINEQFF
TRBJ2-3,NA,TRBV24-1,NA,TGTGCCACCAGTGATCGGAATAGGGGATCCGGTCCAGATACGCAGTATTTT,CATSDRNRGSGPDTQYF
TRBJ2-7,few,TRBV4-1,NA,TGCGCCAGCAGCCCCCAAGATGGGGGGTCCTACGAGCAGTACTTC,CASSPQDGGSYEQYF
TRBJ2-3,NA,TRBV6-6,TRBD2,TGTGCCAGCAGTCTATTACCCGGGGGGGCCTCAGATACGCAGTATTTT,CASSLLPGGASDTQYF
TRBJ2-2,NA,TRBV12-3/TRBV12-4,NA,TGTGCCAGCAGTTTTAGTAACACCGGGGAGCTGTTTTTT,CASSFSNTGELFF
TRBJ1-2,NA,TRBV3-1,NA,TGTGCCAGCAGCCTAGGCCGGACAGCAACTAACTATGGCTACACCTTC,CASSLGRTATNYGYTF
TRBJ1-1,NA,TRBV29-1,NA,TGCAGCGCCAGGGGCGGTAGCACTGAAGCTTTCTTT,CSARGGSTEAFF
TRBJ2-3,few,TRBV7-3,TRBD2,TGTGCCAGCAGCACCGGGTCCTACCGGGGGGGTACAGATACGCAGTATTTT,CASSTGSYRGGTDTQYF
TRBJ2-7,NA,TRBV10-3,TRBD1,TGTGCCGAGGGACAGGGCCCCTACGAGCAGTACTTC,CAEGQGPYEQYF
TRBJ1-6,NA,TRBV5-6,NA,TGTGCCAGCAGCTTGGGGCAGACCAATTCACCCCTCCACTTT,CASSLGQTNSPLHF
TRBJ1-1,NA,TRBV6-2/TRBV6-3,TRBD1,TGTGCCAGCAGTTTCATAGGGCTGGGACAGGGAAGGGGAACTGAAGCTTTCTTT,CASSFIGLGQGRGTEAFF
TRBJ2-5,NA,TRBV27,TRBD2,TGTGCCAGCCGGGGGGGACCAGGCCAAGAGACCCAGTACTTC,CASRGGPGQETQYF
TRBJ1-5,NA,TRBV12-3/TRBV12-4,NA,TGTGCCAGCAAGGGGGGTGGCAATCAGCCCCAGCATTTT,CASKGGGNQPQHF
TRBJ2-5,few,TRBV9,TRBD2,TGTGCCAGCAGCGTACATGCCAGCGGGGGAGCAGAGACCCAGTACTTC,CASSVHASGGAETQYF
TRBJ2-1,NA,TRBV4-1,NA,TGCGCCAGCAGCCAAGAAGGGTACAATGAGCAGTTCTTC,CASSQEGYNEQFF
TRBJ2-3,many,TRBV18,NA,TGTGCCAGCTCACCGGATATGTCGGATACGCAGTATTTT,CASSPDMSDTQYF
TRBJ2-1,many,TRBV15,TRBD2,TGTGCCACCAGCACCACTAGCGGGGGGGGCTATGAGCAGTTCTTC,CATSTTSGGGYEQFF
TRBJ2-1,NA,TRBV6-6,NA,TGTGCCAGCAGTTACTCGACGGGGAATGAGCAGTTCTTC,CASSYSTGNEQFF
TRBJ1-1,NA,TRBV25-1,NA,TGTGCCAGCAGTGACCCTCCCGGGCCAGGCGGGAAGGCTGAAGCTTTCTTT,CASSDPPGPGGKAEAFF
TRBJ2-1,NA,TRBV10-3,TRBD2,TGTGCCATCAGTGAGTCGACGGGGGGGCGTGAGCAGTTCTTC,CAISESTGGREQFF
TRBJ1-1,few,TRBV12-3/TRBV12-4,NA,TGTGCCAGCAGTTTAGGCTTTGGAACTGAAGCTTTCTTT,CASSLGFGTEAFF
TRBJ1-5,few,TRBV19,NA,TGTGCCAGTAGCGACACCGAGGGGGGCAATCAGCCCCAGCATTTT,CASSDTEGGNQPQHF
TRBJ2-5,NA,TRBV7-6,NA,TGTGCCAGCAGCTCATCCCACCGAACTGGACAGTACCAAGAGACCCAGTACTTC,CASSSSHRTGQYQETQYF
TRBJ2-7,few,TRBV6-6,TRBD2,TGTGCCAGCAGGGCGGGGGGACCCACCTACGAGCAGTACTTC,CASRAGGPTYEQYF
TRBJ2-6,few,TRBV2,TRBD1,TGTGCCAGCGGAGGATGGTTCACAGGGGCCCCATCGGCCAACGTCCTGACTTTC,CASGGWFTGAPSANVLTF
TRBJ1-1,NA,TRBV10-3,NA,TGTGCCATCAGTGGGACCACTGAAGCTTTCTTT,CAISGTTEAFF